The following is a T cell receptor (beta chain) sequence with its context. Trimming cost V 1 base and J 2 bases, with 10 bases left between them. Germline loops: CDR1 SGHAT, CDR2 FQNNGV. This CDR3 is built from 15 residues. These data originate in a study of blood T cell repertoires in COVID-19. Study-level background: Samples of COVID-19 (acute and convalescent) were obtained from the United States, Italy and Spain. T cells, B-cell-depleted T cells, or PBMCs supplied cDNA or gDNA.

All enrollees were about 18 to 89 years old and from fewer than 25 US areas. The repertoire was sequenced with immunoSEQ multiplex PCR; TCRdb's copy has only in-frame clones and lacks some. This sample has about 220,000 clones, with 80% to 90% found just once. The chain couples TRBV11-2 to TRBJ2-3; maybe TRBD1 (5 bases). This TCR derives from a woman between 18 and 30 years old in a cohort exposed to, infected with or recovered from COVID-19 (not recorded which). The material sequenced was PBMCs or T cells enriched from blood (not recorded which). CDR3: CASSLGGRPTDTQYF. DNA for the CDR3: TGTGCCAGCAGCTTAGGGGGCAGACCCACAGATACGCAGTATTTT.